The source of this TCR delta chain is a study of gamma-delta chains in newborns, infants, children. TCRdb ran CATT on the reads. The sample shows under 13,000 delta-chain clones, 3% to 4.5% of them seen only once. Germline trimming cut 0 bases from V and 0 bases from J; bases unmatched to any gene: 20. Germline loops: CDR1 TSWWSYY, CDR2 QGS. The CDR3 sequence is 22 residues long. The clonotype originates from a child who was a newborn, infant or young child, either healthy, febrile or measles-vaccinated (not recorded which). The chain has TRDV1 and TRDJ1; 9 nucleotides align to TRDD3. Sequencing was done on a sample of blood. CDR3 loop: CALGELDRRRGLGDLYTDKLIF. CDR3 nucleotide sequence: TGTGCTCTTGGGGAACTAGATCGTCGTAGGGGACTGGGGGACCTGTACACCGATAAACTCATCTTT.